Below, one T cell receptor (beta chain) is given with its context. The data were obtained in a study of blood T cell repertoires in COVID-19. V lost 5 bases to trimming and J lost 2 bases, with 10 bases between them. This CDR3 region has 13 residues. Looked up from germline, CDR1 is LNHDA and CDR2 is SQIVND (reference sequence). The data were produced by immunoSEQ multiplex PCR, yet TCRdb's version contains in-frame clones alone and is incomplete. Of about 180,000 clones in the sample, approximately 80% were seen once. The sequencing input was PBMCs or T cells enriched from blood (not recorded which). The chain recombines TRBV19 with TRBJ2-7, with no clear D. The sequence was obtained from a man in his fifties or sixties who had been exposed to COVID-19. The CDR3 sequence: CASSPRITYEQYF. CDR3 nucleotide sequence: TGTGCCAGTAGTCCCAGAATAACCTACGAGCAGTACTTC.